These T cell receptor beta chains were read from a single sample in a study of blood T cell repertoires in COVID-19. Libraries were prepared by immunoSEQ multiplex PCR; TCRdb keeps only in-frame clonotypes and omits some of them. The profile shows about 140,000 clones, 84% of them singletons. Sequencing was carried out using PBMCs or T cells enriched from blood (not recorded which). These receptors were taken from a middle-aged man with acute COVID-19. Both conserved end residues are part of each CDR3. A D gene is named only where the DNA matches it firmly. Not all rows give a size; the values are once, few, many and, for expanded clones, a class.

j_call | d_call | v_call | clone_size | cdr3_nt | cdr3_aa
TRBJ2-2 | - | TRBV7-9 | - | TGTGCCAGCAGCCCCGTCAACACCGGGGAGCTGTTTTTT | CASSPVNTGELFF
TRBJ2-1 | TRBD2 | TRBV24-1 | - | TGTGCCACCAGTGACATGACTAGCGGGGCCTACAATGAGCAGTTCTTC | CATSDMTSGAYNEQFF
TRBJ1-2 | - | TRBV27 | - | TGTGCCAGCAGCCCCCTAGAGTTGATTAATAACAACTATGGCTACACCTTC | CASSPLELINNNYGYTF
TRBJ1-1 | TRBD1 | TRBV29-1 | - | TGCAGCGTGGTACAGGGGAAGGGTGTCGCTGAAGCTTTCTTT | CSVVQGKGVAEAFF
TRBJ1-1 | - | TRBV9 | once | TGTGCCAGCAGCCCGCCTGGGACATCTGGCCCGAACACTGAAGCTTTCTTT | CASSPPGTSGPNTEAFF
TRBJ1-2 | - | TRBV13 | - | TGTGCCAGCAGCTACAATCGGGGGTATATCTCCGACCAGGGATCGAGCGATGGCTACACCTTC | CASSYNRGYISDQGSSDGYTF
TRBJ2-1 | - | TRBV28 | - | TGTGCCAGCAGTTTAAGGGGACAATCGCCTAATGAGCAGTTCTTC | CASSLRGQSPNEQFF
TRBJ1-4 | TRBD1 | TRBV2 | once | TGTGCCAGCAGGGGACAGCTAACTAATGAAAAACTGTTTTTT | CASRGQLTNEKLFF
TRBJ2-5 | TRBD2 | TRBV3-1/TRBV3-2 | - | TGTGCCAGCAGCCAGGGCGGGGGACACCAAGAGACCCAGTACTTC | CASSQGGGHQETQYF
TRBJ1-6 | - | TRBV19 | - | TGTGCCAGTAGTATACAGGGCGATTCACCCCTCCACTTT | CASSIQGDSPLHF
TRBJ2-7 | TRBD1 | TRBV19 | - | TGTGCCAGTAGTACGGGACAGGGGACCTACGAGCAGTACTTC | CASSTGQGTYEQYF
TRBJ1-3 | - | TRBV4-3 | - | TGCGCCAGCAGCCAAGATTATTTGGGGAGACACATCCCTACTTTAGCTGGAAACACCATATATTTT | CASSQDYLGRHIPTLAGNTIYF
TRBJ1-3 | TRBD1 | TRBV7-9 | few | TGTGCCAGCAGCCTCGGGACAGGACCTGGAAACACCATATATTTT | CASSLGTGPGNTIYF
TRBJ1-1 | TRBD1 | TRBV6-5 | - | TGTGCCAGGCGACAGGGAACTGAAGCTTTCTTT | CARRQGTEAFF
TRBJ2-1 | - | TRBV19 | - | TGTGCCAGTAGGCGGATCGAAGGTGAGCAGTTCTTC | CASRRIEGEQFF
TRBJ1-5 | TRBD1 | TRBV24-1 | - | TGTGCCACCAGTGACCCTGGACAGGGAGAGGGCAATCAGCCCCAGCATTTT | CATSDPGQGEGNQPQHF
TRBJ1-5 | - | TRBV6-2/TRBV6-3 | few | TGTGCCAGCAGTTACTACCCAACCGCGGGGTATAGCAATCAGCCCCAGCATTTT | CASSYYPTAGYSNQPQHF
TRBJ1-2 | - | TRBV28 | - | TGTGCCAGCAGTCCGCACCGCAGGGTTACCTATGGCTACACCTTC | CASSPHRRVTYGYTF
TRBJ2-7 | TRBD1 | TRBV10-3 | - | TGTGCCATCAGGGGACAGGGGAACTACGAGCAGTACTTC | CAIRGQGNYEQYF
TRBJ2-3 | - | TRBV7-2 | - | TGTGCCAGCAGCTTCGGACTAAACACAGATACGCAGTATTTT | CASSFGLNTDTQYF
TRBJ2-3 | - | TRBV5-6 | - | TGTGCCAGCAGCTTGGAATTCGCAGATACGCAGTATTTT | CASSLEFADTQYF
TRBJ1-2 | - | TRBV3-1/TRBV3-2 | once | TGTGCCAGCAGCCCAGTGGGTTCCAGGAACTATGGCTACACCTTC | CASSPVGSRNYGYTF
TRBJ2-3 | TRBD2 | TRBV5-1 | - | TGCGCCAGCAGCCCGGGACTAGCGGGAGGGCTGGCAGATACGCAGTATTTT | CASSPGLAGGLADTQYF
TRBJ2-3 | - | TRBV6-4 | - | TGTGCCAGCAGTGAGGGAGCCGTAGGGGGAGTAGATACGCAGTATTTT | CASSEGAVGGVDTQYF
TRBJ2-1 | - | TRBV3-1/TRBV3-2 | - | TGTGCCAGCAGCCAAGATTGGCAGGTTTCCTACAATGAGCAGTTCTTC | CASSQDWQVSYNEQFF
TRBJ2-3 | TRBD2 | TRBV11-3 | - | TGTGCCAGCAGCCTAGCGGAGGGAGACACGCAGTATTTT | CASSLAEGDTQYF
TRBJ1-1 | TRBD1 | TRBV4-3 | - | TGCGCCAGCAGCCAACTGGACAGGCGGAACACTGAAGCTTTCTTT | CASSQLDRRNTEAFF
TRBJ2-1 | TRBD1 | TRBV4-2 | - | TGTGCCAGCAGCCCCGGGACAGGGGGCTTGAATGAGCAGTTCTTC | CASSPGTGGLNEQFF
TRBJ1-4 | - | TRBV7-9 | - | TGTGCCAGCAGCCCCCCAGGGGCGGACGAAAAACTGTTTTTT | CASSPPGADEKLFF
TRBJ1-2 | - | TRBV20-1 | - | TGCAGTGCTAGTGAAATACTTAGGTCCCAGACGGGGTATGGCTACACCTTC | CSASEILRSQTGYGYTF
TRBJ2-5 | - | TRBV30 | - | TGTGCCTGGAGTCCCCAGATGGAAGAGACCCAGTACTTC | CAWSPQMEETQYF
TRBJ1-1 | - | TRBV18 | - | TGTGCCAGCTCACCTCAAGCAGACAGGCCGGAGGCTTTCTTT | CASSPQADRPEAFF
TRBJ2-3 | - | TRBV27 | - | TGTGCCAGCGCAACACGTTCAGGGTCGGATACGCAGTATTTT | CASATRSGSDTQYF
TRBJ1-2 | TRBD1 | TRBV13 | - | TGTGCCAGCAGCTTAGGAAGGACAGGGGGCGGTGGCTACACCTTC | CASSLGRTGGGGYTF
TRBJ1-6 | - | TRBV9 | - | TGTGCCAGCAGCGTAGCTACAACGGGGTCCTATAATTCACCCCTCCACTTT | CASSVATTGSYNSPLHF
TRBJ2-2 | TRBD1 | TRBV7-8 | - | TGTGCCAGCAGTTTCCTCACGGGACAGGGGAACACCGGGGAGCTGTTTTTT | CASSFLTGQGNTGELFF
TRBJ2-1 | TRBD2 | TRBV4-3 | - | TGCGCCAGCAGCGAAGGGAGAGCTAGCGGGAAGAATGAGCAGTTCTTC | CASSEGRASGKNEQFF
TRBJ1-5 | - | TRBV5-6 | - | TGTGCCAGCAGCTTGGGAGACCTAGGTCAGCCCCAGCATTTT | CASSLGDLGQPQHF
TRBJ1-1 | TRBD1 | TRBV6-1 | few | TGTGCCAGCAGTGAAAAGTTATCCTGGACAGGGGTTAATACTGAAGCTTTCTTT | CASSEKLSWTGVNTEAFF
TRBJ2-3 | TRBD2 | TRBV3-1/TRBV3-2 | - | TGTGCCAGCAGCCTCCCCCCTAGCGGGAGTAGGACAGATACGCAGTATTTT | CASSLPPSGSRTDTQYF
TRBJ2-3 | - | TRBV14 | - | TGTGCCAGCAGCCTCAACTACGGCACAGATACGCAGTATTTT | CASSLNYGTDTQYF
TRBJ1-6 | TRBD1 | TRBV11-2 | - | TGTGCCAGCAGCTTCGGGACAGGGAATAATTCACCCCTCCACTTT | CASSFGTGNNSPLHF
TRBJ2-1 | TRBD1 | TRBV6-5 | once | TGTGCCAGCAGTTGGGAGGACAGGGTATCCTACAATGAGCAGTTCTTC | CASSWEDRVSYNEQFF
TRBJ1-1 | TRBD1 | TRBV3-1/TRBV3-2 | - | TGTGCCAGCAGCCTCACAGGGGAAGGAGACACTGAAGCTTTCTTT | CASSLTGEGDTEAFF
TRBJ2-1 | - | TRBV21-1 | - | TGTGCCAGCAGCACAAAGCCGGAAACAAGAGGCAATGAGCAGTTCTTC | CASSTKPETRGNEQFF
TRBJ1-3 | - | TRBV6-1 | - | TGTGCCAGCAGTGACAGGGGAAACACCATATATTTT | CASSDRGNTIYF
TRBJ2-2 | TRBD2 | TRBV7-2 | - | TGTGCCTCCGCCTACCCCGGGACTACCAACACCGGGGAGCTGTTTTTT | CASAYPGTTNTGELFF
TRBJ2-3 | TRBD2 | TRBV11-2 | - | TGTGCCAGCAGCCAAGGCGGGAGGGCTGTAGTAATAGATACGCAGTATTTT | CASSQGGRAVVIDTQYF
TRBJ1-4 | - | TRBV5-4 | - | TGTGCCAGCAGCTTCAACACAGCAACTAATGAAAAACTGTTTTTT | CASSFNTATNEKLFF
TRBJ2-7 | TRBD2 | TRBV7-9 | - | TGTGCCAGCAGCGCCTCTCAGCGGGAGCCATCCTACGAGCAGTACTTC | CASSASQREPSYEQYF
TRBJ2-1 | TRBD2 | TRBV7-2 | - | TGTGCCAGCAGCTTATTAGCGGGAGAGCAATACAATGAGCAGTTCTTC | CASSLLAGEQYNEQFF
TRBJ2-2 | TRBD2 | TRBV2 | - | TGTGCCAGCAGCCCCTTGGGGTCGGGGGGAGGGCCCGGGGAGCTGTTTTTT | CASSPLGSGGGPGELFF
TRBJ2-2 | TRBD2 | TRBV10-3 | few | TGTGCCATCAGTTCTAGCGGGAGGGGGACCGGGGAGCTGTTTTTT | CAISSSGRGTGELFF
TRBJ1-6 | TRBD1 | TRBV6-5 | - | TGTGCCAGCAGTTACTCTGGGGACAGGGTCGGGTCACCCCTCCACTTT | CASSYSGDRVGSPLHF
TRBJ2-7 | - | TRBV12-3/TRBV12-4 | few | TGTGCCAGCAGTTGGGAGACATGGAACGAGCAGTACTTC | CASSWETWNEQYF
TRBJ1-1 | - | TRBV6-2/TRBV6-3 | - | TGTGCCAGTAGCGAGGGGGTTACTGAAGCTTTCTTT | CASSEGVTEAFF
TRBJ2-7 | - | TRBV28 | - | TGTGCCAGCACCCTAGGGAAGGGGGAGCAGTACTTC | CASTLGKGEQYF
TRBJ2-1 | TRBD1 | TRBV10-3 | - | TGTGCCCTCCGGGACAGGGGAAATGAGCAGTTCTTC | CALRDRGNEQFF
TRBJ2-1 | - | TRBV5-1 | - | TGCGCCAGCGCCTCGGGAAATGAGCAGTTCTTC | CASASGNEQFF